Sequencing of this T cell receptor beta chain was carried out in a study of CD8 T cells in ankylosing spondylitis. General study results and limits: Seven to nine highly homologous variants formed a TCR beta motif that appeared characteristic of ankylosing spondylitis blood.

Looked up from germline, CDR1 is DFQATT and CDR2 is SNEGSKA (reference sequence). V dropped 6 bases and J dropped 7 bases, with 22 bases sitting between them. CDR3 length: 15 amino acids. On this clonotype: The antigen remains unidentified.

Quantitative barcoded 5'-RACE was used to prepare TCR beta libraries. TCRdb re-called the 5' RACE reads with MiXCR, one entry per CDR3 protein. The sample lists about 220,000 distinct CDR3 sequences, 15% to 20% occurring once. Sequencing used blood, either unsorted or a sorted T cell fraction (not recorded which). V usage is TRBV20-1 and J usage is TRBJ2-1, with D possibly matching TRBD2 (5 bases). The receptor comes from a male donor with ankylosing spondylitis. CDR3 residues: CSANLGRGIGNEQFF. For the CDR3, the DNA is TGCAGTGCCAATCTTGGACGGGGAATCGGAAATGAGCAGTTCTTC.